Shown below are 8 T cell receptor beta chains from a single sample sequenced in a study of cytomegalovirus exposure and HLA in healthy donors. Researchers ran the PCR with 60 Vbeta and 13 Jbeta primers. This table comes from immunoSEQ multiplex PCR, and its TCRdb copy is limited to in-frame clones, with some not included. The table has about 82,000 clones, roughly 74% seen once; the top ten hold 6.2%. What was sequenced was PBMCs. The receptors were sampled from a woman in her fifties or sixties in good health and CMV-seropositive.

CDR3 coding DNA: TGCGCCAGCAGCACAGGGACAGGGGTCACTGAAGCTTTCTTT. Protein: CASSTGTGVTEAFF. The chain carries TRBV5-1 and TRBJ1-1; the match to TRBD1 covers 10 bases. Losses at the gene ends were 4 bases for V and 4 bases for J; bases not matched to a gene: 4. The V gene's germline CDR1 is SGHRS and CDR2 YFSETQ. The CDR3 has 14 amino acids.

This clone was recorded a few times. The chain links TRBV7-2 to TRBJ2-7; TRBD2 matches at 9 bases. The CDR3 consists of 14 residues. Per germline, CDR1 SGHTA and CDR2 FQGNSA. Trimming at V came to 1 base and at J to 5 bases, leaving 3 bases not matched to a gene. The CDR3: CASSLVAGVHEQYF. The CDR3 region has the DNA TGTGCCAGCAGCTTAGTAGCGGGAGTCCACGAGCAGTACTTC.

This CDR3 is CASSQTSGRGKETQYF. The CDR3 DNA reads as TGCGCCAGCAGCCAGACTAGCGGGAGGGGTAAAGAGACCCAGTACTTC. J is TRBJ2-5 and V is TRBV5-1; TRBD2 matches at 14 bases. With 4 bases clipped from V and 3 bases from J, the junction kept 5 bases outside the gene matches. The CDR3 is 16 amino acids. The germline gives CDR1 SGHRS, CDR2 YFSETQ. Variable domain in full (rest from reference TRBV5-1 and TRBJ2-5): KAGVTQTPRYLIKTRGQQVTLSCSPISGHRSVSWYQQTPGQGLQFLFEYFSETQRNKGNFPGRFSGRQFSNSRSEMNVSTLELGDSALYLCASSQTSGRGKETQYFGPGTRLLVL.

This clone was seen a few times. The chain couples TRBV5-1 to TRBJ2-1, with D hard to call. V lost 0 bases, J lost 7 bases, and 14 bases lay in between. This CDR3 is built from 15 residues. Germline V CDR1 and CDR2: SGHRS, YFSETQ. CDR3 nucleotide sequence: TGCGCCAGCAGCTTGGGCCCCCGCTCTAGGAATGAGCAGTTCTTC. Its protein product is CASSLGPRSRNEQFF.

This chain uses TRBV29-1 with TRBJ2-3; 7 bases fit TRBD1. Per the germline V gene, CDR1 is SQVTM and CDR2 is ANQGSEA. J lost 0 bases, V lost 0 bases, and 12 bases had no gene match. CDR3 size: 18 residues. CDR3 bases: TGCAGCGTTGAAGAAGTCGAGCCCGGACAGGCGAGCACAGATACGCAGTATTTT. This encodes CSVEEVEPGQASTDTQYF.

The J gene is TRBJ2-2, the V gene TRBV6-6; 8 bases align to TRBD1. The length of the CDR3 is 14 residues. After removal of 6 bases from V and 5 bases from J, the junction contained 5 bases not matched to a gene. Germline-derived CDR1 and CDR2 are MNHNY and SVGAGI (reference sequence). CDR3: CASSAGGWTGELFF. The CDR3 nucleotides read TGTGCCAGCAGCGCAGGGGGCTGGACCGGGGAGCTGTTTTTT.

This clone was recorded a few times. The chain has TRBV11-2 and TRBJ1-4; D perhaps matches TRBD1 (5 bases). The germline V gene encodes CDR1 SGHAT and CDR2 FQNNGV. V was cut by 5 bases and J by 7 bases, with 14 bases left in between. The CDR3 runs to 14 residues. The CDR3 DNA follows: TGTGCCAGCAGCCCTCAGGGTTTTGGTGAAAAACTGTTTTTT. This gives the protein CASSPQGFGEKLFF. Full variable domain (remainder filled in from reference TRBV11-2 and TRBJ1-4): EAGVAQSPRYKIIEKRQSVAFWCNPISGHATLYWYQQILGQGPKLLIQFQNNGVVDDSQLPKDRFSAERLKGVDSTLKIQPAKLEDSAVYLCASSPQGFGEKLFFGSGTQLSVL.

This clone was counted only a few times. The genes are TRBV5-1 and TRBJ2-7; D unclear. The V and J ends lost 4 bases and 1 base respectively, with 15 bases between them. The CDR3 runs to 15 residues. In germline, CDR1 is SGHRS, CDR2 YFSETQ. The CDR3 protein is CASSPDQFGSYEQYF. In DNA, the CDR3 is TGCGCCAGCAGCCCCGACCAGTTCGGGTCCTACGAGCAGTACTTC.